A selection of T cell receptor beta chains follows, all from one sample in a study of cytomegalovirus exposure and HLA in healthy donors. The table came from immunoSEQ multiplex PCR; TCRdb's copy has only in-frame clones and leaves some out. The data contain under 200,000 clones, 75% to 95% of them singletons. Sequenced material: PBMCs. The receptors here all came from a young woman in good health and CMV-seropositive. Both conserved end residues are part of each CDR3.

>TRBJ2-1|TRBV15
CATSRPTGNEQFF
>TRBJ2-5|TRBV27
CASSFGAQGEETQYF
>TRBJ1-2|TRBV19
CASSMGEGDYGYTF
>TRBJ2-2|TRBV9
CASSPRLAGGPLGVIGELFF
>TRBJ2-6|TRBV19
CASRDVTGSGANVLTF
>TRBJ2-5|TRBV30
CAWEGLVEETQYF
>TRBJ2-1|TRBV2
CASSEDENEQFF
>TRBJ2-7|TRBV2
CASKKTESSYEQYF
>TRBJ1-2|TRBV6-5
CASTGRDYGYTF
>TRBJ2-1|TRBV6-5
CASSYGLALSYNEQFF
>TRBJ1-3|TRBV5-1
CASSLLPVGQFLGNTIYF
>TRBJ2-7|TRBV7-2
CASSPPRKGGYEQYF
>TRBJ1-1|TRBV7-3
CASSLGGRGTEAFF
>TRBJ2-1|TRBV11-2
CASSSIRDRNYNEQFF
>TRBJ2-1|TRBV11-3
CASSPSRTGTGRLEEQFF
>TRBJ2-7|TRBV19
CASSIEHRGQGEQYF
>TRBJ1-1|TRBV7-8
CASSSQYYPNTEAFF
>TRBJ2-1|TRBV27
CASSSGTLTYNEQFF
>TRBJ2-7|TRBV10-1
CASSDNSYEQYF
>TRBJ2-3|TRBV7-3
CASSLISSGRAGEGDTQYF
>TRBJ2-7|TRBV5-1
CASSLGERTTNYEQYF
>TRBJ2-3|TRBV9
CASSNSGSTDTQYF
>TRBJ2-4|TRBV19
CASSIVRAGEAKNIQYF
>TRBJ2-7|TRBV11-2
CASSLGHGGYEQYF
>TRBJ1-1|TRBV7-9
CASSHSDTPNTEAFF
>TRBJ2-3|TRBV27
CASSLRGGTDTQYF
>TRBJ1-1|TRBV29-1
CSVERVNTEAFF
>TRBJ1-1|TRBV5-4
CASGIPGGTEAFF
>TRBJ2-5|TRBV4-1
CASSQGLAGGPRETQYF
>TRBJ2-5|TRBV30
CAWSPWGRTGGLGFKETQYF
>TRBJ1-1|TRBV27
CASRPYGRGRETEAFF
>TRBJ2-1|TRBV5-4
CASSLLWAGGSYNEQFF
>TRBJ2-1|TRBV7-3
CASSLTLGLANEQFF
>TRBJ2-5|TRBV13
CASSPRVVGLETQYF
>TRBJ2-1|TRBV2
CASSEIPSGVYNEQFF
>TRBJ2-1|TRBV5-6
CASSPRDRVSYNEQFF
>TRBJ2-3|TRBV9
CASSVDEDTQYF
>TRBJ2-2|TRBV6-4
CASSDNGGTTGELFF
>TRBJ2-7|TRBV6-5
CASLGSGSREQYF
>TRBJ1-2|TRBV6-1
CASSEPGQGNYGYTF
>TRBJ1-1|TRBV13
CASSAIGRDVNTEAFF
>TRBJ2-7|TRBV27
CASSLFGTGGPEQYF
>TRBJ2-1|TRBV27
CASSRSGVVRSEQFF
>TRBJ2-2|TRBV5-4
CAVEAGYTGELFF
>TRBJ1-5|TRBV4-2
CASSQEESGVPQLSNQPQHF
>TRBJ1-4|TRBV6-5
CASRRLGGAPEKLFF
>TRBJ1-4|TRBV27
CASSFDQGGEKLFF
>TRBJ2-1|TRBV10-2
CASSVAGGPNEQFF
>TRBJ2-7|TRBV9
CASSRGREDYEQYF
>TRBJ1-2|TRBV7-2
CASSLGGPLPYGYTF
>TRBJ2-5|TRBV30
CAWTRTGGRETQYF
>TRBJ2-7|TRBV5-1
CASSRGGTGTYEQYF